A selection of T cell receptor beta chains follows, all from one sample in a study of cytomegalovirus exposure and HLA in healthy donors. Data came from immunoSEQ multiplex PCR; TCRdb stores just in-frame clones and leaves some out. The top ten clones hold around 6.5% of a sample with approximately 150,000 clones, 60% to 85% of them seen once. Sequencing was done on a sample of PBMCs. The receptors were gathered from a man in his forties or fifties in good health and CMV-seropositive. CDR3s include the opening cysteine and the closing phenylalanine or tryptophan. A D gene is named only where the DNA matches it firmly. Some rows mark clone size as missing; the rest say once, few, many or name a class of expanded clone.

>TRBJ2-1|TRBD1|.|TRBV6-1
CATGQGANYNEQFF
TGTGCCACCGGACAGGGGGCAAACTACAATGAGCAGTTCTTC
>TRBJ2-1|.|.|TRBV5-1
CASGDIYNEQFF
TGCGCCAGCGGGGACATCTACAATGAGCAGTTCTTC
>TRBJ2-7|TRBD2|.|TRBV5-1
CASSLAASGPPPYEQYF
TGCGCCAGCAGCTTGGCGGCTAGCGGGCCGCCCCCCTACGAGCAGTACTTC
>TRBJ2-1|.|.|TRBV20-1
CSARGVGAQFF
TGCAGTGCTAGAGGGGTAGGGGCGCAGTTCTTC
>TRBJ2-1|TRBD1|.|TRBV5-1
CASSLRSGTGDNEQFF
TGCGCCAGCAGCTTGCGCTCCGGGACAGGAGACAATGAGCAGTTCTTC
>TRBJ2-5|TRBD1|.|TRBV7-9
CASSFGTGPVYF
TGTGCCAGCAGCTTTGGGACAGGCCCCGTCTACTTC
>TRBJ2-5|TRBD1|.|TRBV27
CASSLTRQGAGETQYF
TGTGCCAGCAGTTTAACGCGGCAGGGGGCGGGGGAGACCCAGTACTTC
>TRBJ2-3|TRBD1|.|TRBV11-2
CASSPVGTGPDTQYF
TGTGCCAGCAGCCCGGTGGGGACAGGGCCAGATACGCAGTATTTT
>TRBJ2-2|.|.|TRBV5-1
CASSGGQNTGELFF
TGCGCCAGCAGCGGAGGGCAGAACACCGGGGAGCTGTTTTTT
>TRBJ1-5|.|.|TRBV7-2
CASSFTRDQPQHF
TGTGCCAGCAGCTTTACCCGGGATCAGCCCCAGCATTTT
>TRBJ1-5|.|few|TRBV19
CASGEGLFQPQHF
TGTGCCAGTGGGGAGGGGTTGTTCCAGCCCCAGCATTTT
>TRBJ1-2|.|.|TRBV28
CASKFPGFYGYTF
TGTGCCAGCAAATTCCCCGGGTTCTATGGCTACACCTTC
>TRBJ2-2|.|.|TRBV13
CASSLDGMNTGELFF
TGTGCCAGCAGCTTAGACGGTATGAACACCGGGGAGCTGTTTTTT
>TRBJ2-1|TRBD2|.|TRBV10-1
CASSGTSPFNEQFF
TGCGCCAGCAGTGGGACTAGTCCGTTCAATGAGCAGTTCTTC
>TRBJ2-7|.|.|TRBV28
CASRTGMTYEQYF
TGTGCCAGCAGAACAGGCATGACCTACGAGCAGTACTTC
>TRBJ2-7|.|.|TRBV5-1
CASSLSGTYEQYF
TGCGCCAGCAGCTTGTCAGGGACCTACGAGCAGTACTTC